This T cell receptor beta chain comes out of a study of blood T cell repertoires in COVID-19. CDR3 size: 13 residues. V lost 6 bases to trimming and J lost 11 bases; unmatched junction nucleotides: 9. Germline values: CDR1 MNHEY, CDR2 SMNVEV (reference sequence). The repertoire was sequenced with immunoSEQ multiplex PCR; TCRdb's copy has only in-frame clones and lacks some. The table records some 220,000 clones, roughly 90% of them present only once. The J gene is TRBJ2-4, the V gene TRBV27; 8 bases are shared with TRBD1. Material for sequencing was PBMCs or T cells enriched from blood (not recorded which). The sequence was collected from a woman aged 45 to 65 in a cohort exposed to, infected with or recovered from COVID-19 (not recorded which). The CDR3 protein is CASRPRAGGVQYF. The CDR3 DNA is TGTGCCAGCAGACCCCGGGCAGGGGGCGTTCAGTACTTC.